Shown below are 32 T cell receptor beta chains from a single sample sequenced in a study of CD8+ T cells in alopecia areata. cDNA reverse transcribed from extracted RNA served as the sequencing template. Using immunoSEQ multiplex PCR, the repertoire was profiled, and TCRdb retains in-frame clones only, with some absent. The top ten clones hold about two fifths of a sample with approximately 30,000 clones, roughly 50% of them seen once. The sample taken for sequencing was NKG2D-high CD8+ T cells sorted from blood. All receptors come from a human donor with alopecia areata.

This rearrangement joins TRBV28 to TRBJ2-7; TRBD2 agrees at 12 bases. V shed 4 bases and J 0 bases; nucleotides not matched to a gene: 1. Per the germline V gene, CDR1 is MDHEN and CDR2 is SYDVKM. This CDR3 has 15 residues. This CDR3 reads CASSSTSGSSYEQYF. CDR3 DNA sequence: TGTGCCAGCAGTTCGACTAGCGGGAGCTCCTACGAGCAGTACTTC.

This chain connects TRBV4-1 to TRBJ2-7; D remains ambiguous. V was clipped by 4 bases and J by 5 bases, with 12 bases between them. CDR3 length: 13 residues. The germline CDR1 and CDR2 sequences are MGHRA and YSYEKL. The CDR3 here is CASSLLLPHEQYF. The DNA for the CDR3 is TGCGCCAGCAGCCTCCTTCTCCCCCACGAGCAGTACTTC.

In its sample, this clone was seen a few times. The chain is built from TRBV5-4 and TRBJ2-1; the D call may be TRBD1 or TRBD2 (6 bases each). Trimming cost V 3 bases and J 8 bases, with 15 bases left between them. The CDR3 loop spans 14 amino acids. Germline assignment: CDR1 SGHNT and CDR2 YYREEE (reference sequence). This CDR3 is CASSWGAGLDEQFF. Written as DNA, the CDR3 is TGTGCCAGCAGCTGGGGGGCAGGGCTCGATGAGCAGTTCTTC.

This sequence joins TRBV9 and TRBJ2-7; D possibly corresponds to TRBD1 (5 bases). Germline loops: CDR1 SGDLS, CDR2 YYNGEE. V lost 3 bases and J 4 bases, leaving 20 bases between the germline ends. The CDR3 totals 16 residues. The CDR3 DNA reads as TGTGCCAGCAGCGCAGCCGCCACAGGTGGTTGGTACGAGCAGTACTTC. Its protein is CASSAAATGGWYEQYF.

The chain employs TRBV25-1 and TRBJ2-2; TRBD1 matches 12 bases. Germline values: CDR1 MGHDK, CDR2 SYGVNS. V shed 6 bases, J shed 3 bases, and the junction held 2 bases outside the gene matches. This CDR3 contains 15 residues. The CDR3 DNA reads TGTGCCAGCAGGGGACAGGGGGCGTACACCGGGGAGCTGTTTTTT. Translation: CASRGQGAYTGELFF.

The V gene is TRBV7-9, the J gene TRBJ2-1; the match to TRBD1 covers 7 bases. The junction had 3 bases not matched to a gene; V was cut back by 6 bases and J by 7 bases. CDR1 is SEHNR, CDR2 FQNEAQ, per germline (reference sequence). This CDR3 contains 12 residues. The CDR3 sequence: CASSAQGNEQFF. The CDR3 DNA reads as TGTGCCAGCAGTGCACAGGGGAATGAGCAGTTCTTC.

This chain uses TRBV23-1 with TRBJ1-5; possibly TRBD1 for D (5 bases). TRBV23-1 is labeled an ORF, and its function is uncertain. The CDR3 runs 15 residues. V was trimmed by 0 bases and J by 5 bases, leaving 11 bases between them. Here the CDR3 reads CASSQSRRQHQPQHF. The CDR3 region has the DNA TGCGCCAGCAGTCAATCGAGGCGACAGCATCAGCCCCAGCATTTT.

This chain joins TRBV29-1 and TRBJ2-7; TRBD2 agrees at 10 bases. This CDR3 is 15 amino acids long. V dropped 6 bases and J dropped 3; count of bases not matched to a gene: 11. Germline V lookup: CDR1 SQVTM, CDR2 ANQGSEA. The CDR3 loop reads CSVGGLAGAHYEQYF. DNA for the CDR3: TGCAGCGTGGGGGGTCTAGCGGGAGCCCACTACGAGCAGTACTTC.

The chain joins TRBV28 to TRBJ2-5; 11 bases agree with TRBD2. The germline V gene has CDR1 MDHEN and CDR2 SYDVKM. Trimming took 7 bases from V and 0 from J; bases not matched to a gene: 7. CDR3 length: 16 residues. This chain's CDR3 is CASTPGLAAYQETQYF. The CDR3 nucleotides read TGTGCCAGCACCCCGGGACTAGCGGCGTACCAAGAGACCCAGTACTTC.

In its sample, this clone was seen a few times. The chain employs TRBV7-2 and TRBJ1-2; D may be TRBD1 (6 bases). Trimming stripped 5 bases from V and 8 bases from J, with 18 bases between. Germline CDR1 SGHTA, CDR2 FQGNSA. This CDR3 has 14 amino acids. CDR3 amino acids: CASSIPRGSPGYTF. CDR3 nucleotides: TGTGCCAGCAGCATCCCCAGGGGCTCCCCGGGCTACACCTTC. The complete variable domain, with remaining parts taken from reference TRBV7-2 and TRBJ1-2, reads GAGVSQSPSNKVTEKGKDVELRCDPISGHTALYWYRQSLGQGLEFLIYFQGNSAPDKSGLPSDRFSAERTGGSVSTLTIQRTQQEDSAVYLCASSIPRGSPGYTFGSGTRLTVV.

The chain combines TRBV13 with TRBJ2-7; 7 nucleotides agree with TRBD1. V trimming: 5 bases; J trimming: 5 bases; junction bases outside the gene matches: 0. The CDR3 has 11 residues. CDR1 is PRHDT and CDR2 is FYEKMQ in the germline V gene (reference sequence). For the CDR3, the DNA is TGTGCCAGCAGCCAGGGGGACGAGCAGTACTTC. It yields the protein CASSQGDEQYF.

This sequence joins TRBV6-6 and TRBJ1-2; 8 bases line up with TRBD1. Germline V gives CDR1 MNHNY, CDR2 SVGAGI (reference sequence). The CDR3 totals 14 residues. The junction had 11 bases not matched to a gene; V was cut back by 8 bases and J by 6 bases. CDR3 sequence (DNA): TGTGCCAGCGAACCATCAGGGGGCGCGGATGGCTACACCTTC. The encoded protein is CASEPSGGADGYTF.

The rearrangement links TRBV28 to TRBJ2-7; D not certain. The germline V and J ends were trimmed by 8 bases and 1 base, with 3 bases remaining between them. The V gene's germline CDR1 is MDHEN and CDR2 SYDVKM. The CDR3 runs to 10 residues. The CDR3 reads CASLSYEQYF. In DNA form, the CDR3 reads TGTGCCAGCCTGTCCTACGAGCAGTACTTC.

The chain combines TRBV19 with TRBJ2-1, with D unresolved. V shed 3 bases and J shed 6 bases, with 6 bases lying between them. CDR1 and CDR2 from the germline V gene are LNHDA and SQIVND (reference sequence). The CDR3 spans 12 residues. This CDR3 is CASSIGRNEQFF. Written as DNA, the CDR3 is TGTGCCAGTAGTATTGGCCGCAATGAGCAGTTCTTC. The full variable domain, completed using reference TRBV19 and TRBJ2-1, is DGGITQSPKYLFRKEGQNVTLSCEQNLNHDAMYWYRQDPGQGLRLIYYSQIVNDFQKGDIAEGYSVSREKKESFPLTVTSAQKNPTAFYLCASSIGRNEQFFGPGTRLTVL.

The J gene is TRBJ2-2, the V gene TRBV5-1, with D possibly TRBD2 on 6 matching bases. V shed 0 bases and J shed 5 bases, with 8 bases lying between them. This CDR3 has 14 residues. From germline, CDR1 is SGHRS and CDR2 YFSETQ. The DNA of the CDR3 is TGCGCCAGCAGCTTGGTCAGCGGGACCGGGGAGCTGTTTTTT. Protein product: CASSLVSGTGELFF.

V usage is TRBV6-5 and J usage is TRBJ1-2, with TRBD1 as a possible D gene (6 bases). Trimming shortened V by 4 bases and J by 7 bases, and 13 bases separated the two germline ends. From germline, CDR1 is MNHEY and CDR2 SVGAGI. CDR3 size: 13 residues. Here the CDR3 reads CASSSYGQPGYTF. In DNA form, the CDR3 reads TGTGCCAGCAGTTCCTACGGACAGCCTGGCTACACCTTC.

The V and J genes are TRBV14 and TRBJ2-5, with D uncertain. CDR1 and CDR2 (germline): SGHDN, FVKESK. V was trimmed by 0 bases and J by 4 bases, leaving 3 bases between them. The CDR3 is 12 amino acids. The CDR3 coding sequence is TGTGCCAGCAGCCAAGATTTAGAGACCCAGTACTTC. Translation: CASSQDLETQYF.

This sequence joins TRBV4-2 and TRBJ2-1, with D possibly matching TRBD2 (5 bases). The germline gives CDR1 LGHNA, CDR2 YNFKEQ. V was shortened by 4 bases and J by 8 bases, with 9 bases between the two germline ends. The CDR3 loop spans 12 amino acids. In DNA form, the CDR3 reads TGTGCCAGCAGCCTGGGCGGGCATGAGCAGTTCTTC. This sequence encodes CASSLGGHEQFF.

This sequence joins TRBV18 and TRBJ2-7, with 11 bases that match TRBD2. The ends lost 6 bases at V and 2 bases at J; junction bases unmatched: 6. The length of the CDR3 is 15 residues. Germline CDR1 reads KGHSH; CDR2 reads LQKENI. The DNA of the CDR3 is TGTGCCAGCTCCAAGCTAGCGGGGGGCACCTACGAGCAGTACTTC. Its protein is CASSKLAGGTYEQYF.

The CDR3 region has the DNA TGTGCCAGCACCCTCTGGGGACTAGGAAGGAAGGAGACCCAGTACTTC. This gives the protein CASTLWGLGRKETQYF. The rearrangement uses TRBV28 and TRBJ2-5; 8 bases fit TRBD2. The CDR3 is 16 residues long. The V and J ends lost 7 bases and 5 bases, in that order; junction bases with no gene match: 15. Germline V lookup: CDR1 MDHEN, CDR2 SYDVKM.

The chain is built from TRBV9 and TRBJ1-1, with 10 nucleotides matching TRBD1. This CDR3 comprises 14 residues. J was trimmed by 8 bases and V by 4 bases; bases with no gene match: 8. Looked up from germline, CDR1 is SGDLS and CDR2 is YYNGEE. The CDR3 loop reads CASSTSGQGTEAFF. CDR3 DNA sequence: TGTGCCAGCAGCACCTCGGGACAGGGGACAGAAGCTTTCTTT.

The rearrangement joins TRBV7-8 to TRBJ2-7, with D tentatively TRBD1 (5 bases). The CDR3 spans 16 residues. Germline CDR1 and CDR2: SGHVS and FQNEAQ. V was trimmed by 5 bases and J by 2 bases, leaving 19 bases between them. This CDR3 reads CASSPGGGQVPYEQYF. The CDR3 DNA follows: TGTGCCAGCAGCCCCGGCGGTGGACAAGTACCCTACGAGCAGTACTTC.

In its sample, this clone was seen a few times. The CDR3 here is CATLFPGTGAQPQHF. CDR3 nucleotides: TGTGCCACTTTATTCCCCGGGACAGGGGCTCAGCCCCAGCATTTT. The rearrangement links TRBV10-3 to TRBJ1-5; 10 nucleotides line up with TRBD1. Losses at the gene ends were 10 bases for V and 6 bases for J; bases not matched to a gene: 12. In germline, CDR1 is ENHRY, CDR2 SYGVKD. The CDR3 has 15 amino acids.

J is TRBJ2-3 and V is TRBV7-9; D tentatively reads TRBD1 or TRBD2 (5 bases each). V lost 5 bases to trimming and J lost 1 base, with 16 bases between them. Per germline, CDR1 SEHNR and CDR2 FQNEAQ (reference sequence). The CDR3 contains 16 residues. CDR3 coding DNA: TGTGCCAGCAGCCCCACCCTCTGGGGACGCACAGATACGCAGTATTTT. This sequence encodes CASSPTLWGRTDTQYF.

This chain connects TRBV29-1 to TRBJ2-7, with 9 bases matching TRBD2. V was clipped by 5 bases and J by 6 bases; unmatched bases: 11. Germline lookup yields CDR1 SQVTM and CDR2 ANQGSEA. The CDR3 covers 14 residues. The CDR3 DNA reads as TGCAGCGTTTTACCCCTAGCGGGGCAGGGCGAGCAGTACTTC. It translates to CSVLPLAGQGEQYF.

This clone was counted between two and nine times. The V call is TRBV6-5, the J call TRBJ1-5; maybe TRBD1 (5 bases). The germline V and J ends were trimmed by 7 bases and 0 bases, with 13 bases remaining between them. The CDR3 covers 15 residues. Germline-derived CDR1 and CDR2 are MNHEY and SVGAGI. The CDR3 sequence is CASKREDNSNQPQHF. The CDR3 DNA reads TGTGCCAGCAAACGAGAGGACAATAGCAATCAGCCCCAGCATTTT.

This clone appeared a few times. The V and J genes are TRBV7-2 and TRBJ2-1; 7 bases line up with TRBD1. After removal of 3 bases from V and 3 bases from J, the junction contained 8 bases not matched to a gene. From germline, CDR1 is SGHTA and CDR2 FQGNSA. The CDR3 has 16 amino acids. The DNA for the CDR3 is TGTGCCAGCAGCTTGAATCAGGGGGTCCTCTACAATGAGCAGTTCTTC. Protein product: CASSLNQGVLYNEQFF.

This clone was recorded a few times. The J gene is TRBJ1-5, the V gene TRBV30; D is unclear. The CDR3 length is 15 residues. Trimming took 1 base from V and 0 from J, leaving 10 bases between them. The germline V gene encodes CDR1 GTSNPN and CDR2 SVGIG (reference sequence). CDR3 sequence (DNA): TGTGCCTGGAGTGCCGGCCCGGCTAGCAATCAGCCCCAGCATTTT. This encodes CAWSAGPASNQPQHF. Based on the CDR3 plus reference TRBV30 and TRBJ1-5, the full variable domain is SQTIHQWPATLVQPVGSPLSLECTVEGTSNPNLYWYRQAAGRGLQLLFYSVGIGQISSEVPQNLSASRPQDRQFILSSKKLLLSDSGFYLCAWSAGPASNQPQHFGDGTRLSIL.

This clone has just one count. The rearrangement uses TRBV4-1 and TRBJ2-7; D is possibly TRBD1 (5 bases). Trimming left V 3 bases short and J 2 bases short, with 26 bases between. CDR3 length equals 19 residues. Germline CDR1 reads MGHRA; CDR2 reads YSYEKL. CDR3 bases: TGCGCCAGCAGCCAGGACGCCTCTTTTTTCCAGGGTCTCGCCTACGAGCAGTACTTC. Protein sequence: CASSQDASFFQGLAYEQYF.

The chain has TRBV7-2 and TRBJ1-5; TRBD1 is a possible D gene (6 bases). CDR1 is SGHTA and CDR2 is FQGNSA in the germline V gene. V was cut by 2 bases and J by 0 bases, with 8 bases left in between. The CDR3 is made up of 15 amino acids. This CDR3 is CASSLNRDSNQPQHF. As DNA, the CDR3 is TGTGCCAGCAGCTTAAACAGGGATAGCAATCAGCCCCAGCATTTT.

This chain joins TRBV25-1 and TRBJ2-3; a possible D gene is TRBD2 (6 bases). The CDR3 totals 12 residues. Germline loops: CDR1 MGHDK, CDR2 SYGVNS. The DNA of the CDR3 is TGTGGCACGGGGGAGGGCACAGATACGCAGTATTTT. Its translation is CGTGEGTDTQYF. Looking up the rest from reference TRBV25-1 and TRBJ2-3 gives the full variable domain: EADIYQTPRYLVIGTGKKITLECSQTMGHDKMYWYQQDPGMELHLIHYSYGVNSTEKGDLSSESTVSRIRTEHFPLTLESARPSHTSQYLCGTGEGTDTQYFGPGTRLTVL.

This chain connects TRBV4-3 to TRBJ2-3, with D tentatively TRBD1 (8 bases). V was pared by 4 bases and J by 4 bases, with 18 bases between. Germline lookup yields CDR1 LGHNA and CDR2 YSLEER. This CDR3 is built from 16 residues. CDR3 loop: CASSPGGLAVPDTQYF. CDR3 DNA sequence: TGCGCCAGCAGCCCAGGGGGCCTAGCGGTCCCAGATACGCAGTATTTT.